A single sample is the source of the 32 T cell receptor beta chains below, sequenced in a study of OX40 agonist ivuxolimab in advanced cancers. Sequenced by immunoSEQ multiplex PCR; TCRdb stores in-frame clones only, minus some. Of 50,000 or so clones detected, 85% to 95% appear once; the ten largest clones hold 7.5% to 9.5%. Here the sequenced sample was CD4+ or CD8+ T cells sorted from blood, taken in a trial of the OX40 agonist ivuxolimab. These TCRs come from an adult with an advanced solid tumor such as melanoma, head and neck, liver or kidney cancer.

V usage is TRBV11-1 and J usage is TRBJ1-1; no reliable D call. There are 13 residues in the CDR3. V lost 1 base and J lost 3, with 6 bases in between. Germline CDR1 SGHAT, CDR2 FQDESV (reference sequence). DNA of the CDR3: TGTGCCAGCAGCTTAGTAGGCTACACTGAAGCTTTCTTT. Amino acids: CASSLVGYTEAFF.

The gene calls are TRBV4-1 and TRBJ2-7; the match to TRBD2 covers 8 bases. The CDR3 contains 16 residues. CDR1 MGHRA and CDR2 YSYEKL come from the germline V gene. J gave up 1 base and V 1 base, and 6 bases lay outside the gene matches. Here the CDR3 reads CASSQAPGTSSYEQYF. The CDR3 DNA is TGCGCCAGCAGCCAAGCCCCCGGGACTAGTTCCTACGAGCAGTACTTC.

In its sample, this clone was seen once. The V gene is TRBV9, the J gene TRBJ2-7, with TRBD1 identical over 10 bases. Germline CDR1 SGDLS, CDR2 YYNGEE. V lost 3 bases to trimming and J lost 3 bases; unmatched junction nucleotides: 6. The CDR3 spans 15 residues. This chain's CDR3 is CASSAEGQGVYEQYF. CDR3 DNA sequence: TGTGCCAGCAGCGCCGAAGGACAGGGGGTCTACGAGCAGTACTTC.

The chain joins TRBV4-3 to TRBJ2-2, with D maybe TRBD1 (6 bases). The CDR3 sequence is 17 residues long. Germline-derived CDR1 and CDR2 are LGHNA and YSLEER. The V end lost 0 bases, the J end lost 4 bases, and 15 bases lay between the germline ends. CDR3 nucleotide sequence: TGCGCCAGCAGCCAAGAGCTGGACAGCAGTAGCACCGGGGAGCTGTTTTTT. The encoded protein is CASSQELDSSSTGELFF.

The chain employs TRBV6-5 and TRBJ1-4; no firm D call. The CDR3 runs to 14 residues. V lost 4 bases to trimming and J lost 5 bases, with 11 bases between them. CDR1 MNHEY and CDR2 SVGAGI come from the germline V gene. The CDR3 bases are TGTGCCAGCAGTTCATTGACGGGGAATGAAAAACTGTTTTTT. It encodes CASSSLTGNEKLFF.

The rearrangement uses TRBV28 and TRBJ2-7, with D unclear. This CDR3 is built from 13 residues. The V gene lost 2 bases and the J gene lost 6 bases, with 11 bases spanning the gap. Per the germline V gene, CDR1 is MDHEN and CDR2 is SYDVKM. The CDR3 DNA reads as TGTGCCAGCAGTTTAGGATTGATAGTCGAGCAGTACTTC. The encoded protein is CASSLGLIVEQYF.

This chain uses TRBV5-6 with TRBJ2-5; TRBD2 agrees at 13 bases. The V gene's germline CDR1 is SGHDT and CDR2 YYEEEE. The junction had 2 bases not matched to a gene; V was cut back by 2 bases and J by 4 bases. The CDR3 is 15 amino acids. In DNA form, the CDR3 reads TGTGCCAGCAGCTTCACTAGCGGGAGGGTAGAGACCCAGTACTTC. It codes for CASSFTSGRVETQYF.

The rearrangement joins TRBV4-3 to TRBJ1-1; D uncertain. Germline loops: CDR1 LGHNA, CDR2 YSLEER. The V end was cut by 0 bases, the J end by 1 base, with 6 bases between. The CDR3 is 14 residues long. The CDR3 DNA is TGCGCCAGCAGCCAAGATGCGGGGAACACTGAAGCTTTCTTT. This sequence encodes CASSQDAGNTEAFF.

The chain has TRBV4-3 and TRBJ1-2; 8 bases line up with TRBD1. Germline CDR1 is LGHNA and CDR2 is YSLEER. This CDR3 region has 15 residues. Losses at the gene ends were 2 bases for V and 3 bases for J; bases not matched to a gene: 5. CDR3 protein: CASSQNQGADYGYTF. The CDR3 coding sequence is TGCGCCAGCAGCCAAAATCAGGGGGCAGACTATGGCTACACCTTC.

The chain carries TRBV29-1 and TRBJ2-1, with D maybe TRBD1 (5 bases). Germline V gene sequence: CDR1 SQVTM, CDR2 ANQGSEA. V was clipped by 2 bases and J by 9 bases, with 8 bases between them. This CDR3 is 11 amino acids long. This CDR3 is CSVEQGTEQFF. CDR3 nucleotide sequence: TGCAGCGTTGAACAGGGAACTGAGCAGTTCTTC.

The chain carries TRBV27 and TRBJ1-5; D might be TRBD1 (5 bases). From germline, CDR1 is MNHEY and CDR2 SMNVEV (reference sequence). The V and J ends lost 1 base and 2 bases respectively, with 12 bases between them. There are 16 residues in the CDR3. The CDR3 region is CASSLWAGQGNQPQHF. The DNA of the CDR3 is TGTGCCAGCAGTTTATGGGCAGGGCAGGGCAATCAGCCCCAGCATTTT.

The J gene is TRBJ1-2, the V gene TRBV6-5, with 7 bases aligning to TRBD1. CDR3 length equals 15 residues. V shed 4 bases, J shed 8 bases, and the junction held 13 bases outside the gene matches. Germline V gene data show CDR1 as MNHEY and CDR2 as SVGAGI. This chain's CDR3 is CASSSSTGVGSGYTF. The CDR3 coding sequence is TGTGCCAGCAGTTCCTCTACAGGGGTCGGTTCCGGCTACACCTTC.

The chain joins TRBV9 to TRBJ1-3, with D unresolved. The ends were cut back, 3 bases at V and 4 bases at J, with 2 bases in the middle. There are 11 residues in the CDR3. Germline V gives CDR1 SGDLS, CDR2 YYNGEE. CDR3 in amino acids: CASSGGNTIYF. The CDR3 DNA sequence: TGTGCCAGCAGCGGGGGAAACACCATATATTTT.

For the CDR3, the DNA is TGCGCCAGCAGTGAGAGCCAGGGATTATACAATGAGCAGTTCTTC. This encodes CASSESQGLYNEQFF. This chain joins TRBV10-1 and TRBJ2-1, with TRBD1 as a possible D gene (5 bases). V was pared by 2 bases and J by 4 bases, with 12 bases between. Germline CDR1 WNHNN, CDR2 SYGVQD (reference sequence). The CDR3 sequence is 15 residues long.

This clone was seen a single time. The chain combines TRBV28 with TRBJ2-3; D possibly corresponds to TRBD1 (6 bases). The V gene's germline CDR1 is MDHEN and CDR2 SYDVKM. This CDR3 contains 14 residues. V shed 10 bases and J shed 2 bases, with 16 bases lying between them. CDR3 in amino acids: CATLSGVNTDTQYF. The CDR3 nucleotides are TGTGCCACCCTATCAGGGGTTAACACAGATACGCAGTATTTT.

V gene TRBV28 combines with J gene TRBJ1-1, with a possible D match to TRBD1 (5 bases). V lost 2 bases to trimming and J lost 3 bases, with 10 bases between them. The CDR3 totals 14 residues. Per germline, CDR1 MDHEN and CDR2 SYDVKM. The CDR3, as DNA: TGTGCCAGCAGTTTAAGAGGGGCGGACACTGAAGCTTTCTTT. Translating it yields CASSLRGADTEAFF.

The CDR3 coding sequence is TGTGCCAGCAGCTTAGCTGGGTGGGACAGAAGTGGCTACACCTTC. It codes for CASSLAGWDRSGYTF. The chain joins TRBV7-2 to TRBJ1-2; TRBD1 matches at 7 bases. The V gene end was trimmed by 0 bases and the J gene end by 7 bases; junction bases not matched to a gene: 8. The CDR3 loop spans 15 amino acids. Germline V gene data show CDR1 as SGHTA and CDR2 as FQGNSA.

V and J are TRBV7-9 and TRBJ1-1; 9 bases fit TRBD1. Trimming cost V 4 bases and J 6 bases; bases outside gene matches: 12. The CDR3 runs 16 residues. Germline V CDR1 and CDR2: SEHNR, FQNEAQ (reference sequence). The chain's CDR3 is CASSSTPGQGVPEAFF. For the CDR3, the DNA is TGTGCCAGCAGCTCCACCCCGGGACAGGGAGTTCCTGAAGCTTTCTTT.

The rearrangement uses TRBV5-1 and TRBJ2-1; 10 bases are a match to TRBD1. The CDR3 has 14 residues. Germline-derived CDR1 and CDR2 are SGHRS and YFSETQ. The J segment lost 6 bases and the V segment lost 4 bases, leaving 4 bases of the junction unmatched. The CDR3 here is CASSTGQGVNEQFF. The CDR3 nucleotides are TGCGCCAGCAGCACCGGACAGGGGGTCAATGAGCAGTTCTTC.

This clone turned up a few times. V is TRBV7-8 and J is TRBJ1-1; D unresolved. The CDR3 runs to 13 residues. Trimming shortened V by 3 bases and J by 0 bases, and 5 bases separated the two germline ends. Germline lookup yields CDR1 SGHVS and CDR2 FQNEAQ. CDR3 protein: CASSFAVNTEAFF. CDR3 DNA sequence: TGTGCCAGCAGCTTTGCTGTGAACACTGAAGCTTTCTTT.

The chain has TRBV7-6 and TRBJ2-7; D is uncertain. The CDR3 consists of 12 residues. CDR1 and CDR2 (germline): SGHVS, FNYEAQ. The V end lost 5 bases, the J end lost 4 bases, and 9 bases lay between the germline ends. The CDR3 DNA reads as TGTGCCAGCAGCCCCAGGCGGTACGAGCAGTACTTC. It encodes CASSPRRYEQYF.

The chain has TRBV27 and TRBJ1-1; TRBD1 is a possible D gene (5 bases). V was shortened by 3 bases and J by 1 base, with 12 bases between the two germline ends. The CDR3 loop spans 15 amino acids. CDR1 and CDR2 from the germline V gene are MNHEY and SMNVEV (reference sequence). The CDR3 reads CASSLGGSGNTEAFF. The CDR3 DNA follows: TGTGCCAGCAGTTTGGGGGGGTCTGGGAACACTGAAGCTTTCTTT.

The sample holds a few counts of this clone. The V call is TRBV27, the J call TRBJ1-1; 10 positions agree with TRBD1. Germline CDR1 is MNHEY and CDR2 is SMNVEV (reference sequence). This CDR3 is built from 15 residues. Trimming took 4 bases from V and 10 from J; bases not matched to a gene: 12. CDR3 sequence: CASSSTVRDRGRAFF. The CDR3 DNA is TGTGCCAGCAGTTCAACTGTTCGGGACAGGGGAAGAGCTTTCTTT.

The chain links TRBV7-6 to TRBJ2-1, with a weak D call TRBD1 (5 bases). V gave up 6 bases and J gave up 8 bases, with 11 bases separating them. Germline V gene lookup returns CDR1 SGHVS and CDR2 FNYEAQ. The CDR3 has 12 amino acids. CDR3 sequence (DNA): TGTGCCAGCAGTGACCTAGGGGATGAGCAGTTCTTC. Translated: CASSDLGDEQFF.

The V gene is TRBV11-1, the J gene TRBJ1-1, with unresolved D. Germline CDR1 SGHAT, CDR2 FQDESV (reference sequence). Trimming left V 1 base short and J 0 bases short, with 6 bases between. The CDR3 is 14 amino acids. The CDR3 DNA follows: TGTGCCAGCAGCTTAGAGTTACTGAACACTGAAGCTTTCTTT. This translates into CASSLELLNTEAFF.

V gene TRBV7-2 combines with J gene TRBJ1-2; TRBD1 aligns across 9 bases. The germline V gene encodes CDR1 SGHTA and CDR2 FQGNSA. The CDR3 sequence is 15 residues long. J lost 8 bases, V lost 4 bases, and 11 bases had no gene match. CDR3 residues: CASSYPGQGAMGYTF. CDR3 DNA sequence: TGTGCCAGCAGCTATCCGGGACAGGGCGCCATGGGCTACACCTTC.

The V call is TRBV29-1, the J call TRBJ2-7; D unresolved. The germline V and J ends were trimmed by 0 bases and 2 bases, with 5 bases remaining between them. The CDR3 length is 12 residues. Germline values: CDR1 SQVTM, CDR2 ANQGSEA. CDR3 protein: CSVEDRTYEQYF. Here the CDR3 DNA reads TGCAGCGTTGAAGATCGAACCTACGAGCAGTACTTC.

V is TRBV7-3 and J is TRBJ2-1, with TRBD1 matching over 7 bases. This CDR3 has 15 residues. Germline CDR1 is SGHTA and CDR2 is FQGTGA. With 4 bases clipped from V and 0 bases from J, the junction kept 3 bases outside the gene matches. The CDR3 region is CASSSRDSSYNEQFF. CDR3 coding DNA: TGTGCCAGCAGCTCCCGGGACAGCTCCTACAATGAGCAGTTCTTC.

The V gene is TRBV30, the J gene TRBJ1-6; 7 nucleotides line up with TRBD1. CDR1 is GTSNPN and CDR2 is SVGIG in the germline V gene (reference sequence). Trimming cost V 5 bases and J 7 bases; bases outside gene matches: 8. The CDR3 spans 14 residues. DNA of the CDR3: TGTGCCTGGGAACCGGGACAGTTAAATTCACCCCTCCACTTT. It specifies CAWEPGQLNSPLHF.

The chain uses TRBV25-1 and TRBJ1-4; D remains unclear. The germline V gene encodes CDR1 MGHDK and CDR2 SYGVNS. V was trimmed by 4 bases and J by 3 bases, leaving 18 bases between them. This CDR3 contains 17 residues. CDR3 bases: TGTGCCAGCAGTGTCTGGACGACGGAAGGTCCTAATGAAAAACTGTTTTTT. Translated, it gives CASSVWTTEGPNEKLFF.

V is TRBV4-1 and J is TRBJ2-7, with D uncertain. The ends were cut back, 1 base at V and 5 bases at J, with 12 bases in the middle. Germline V gives CDR1 MGHRA, CDR2 YSYEKL. This CDR3 spans 14 amino acids. The CDR3 reads CASSQAEQSHEQYF. The CDR3 DNA reads TGCGCCAGCAGCCAAGCCGAACAGTCCCACGAGCAGTACTTC.

CDR3 sequence reads: CASSPLVGRADKGWNTEAFF. The CDR3 DNA reads TGTGCCAGCAGCCCGTTAGTAGGCAGGGCTGATAAAGGTTGGAACACTGAAGCTTTCTTT. V is TRBV5-8 and J is TRBJ1-1; the D gene is possibly TRBD1 (5 bases). Germline V gives CDR1 SGHTS, CDR2 YDEGEE. Deletions cut 4 bases from V and 1 base from J, with 29 bases between. CDR3 size: 20 residues.